The T cell receptor beta chain described here comes from a study of blood T cell repertoires in COVID-19. Across the study: Whether acute or convalescent, the COVID-19 samples came from the United States, Italy and Spain. Nucleic acid was either cDNA or gDNA, and it came from T cells, B-cell-depleted T cells, or PBMCs.

How the authors handled the data: Using reference gene primer amplification, nucleated cell counts were estimated. Some clones are missing from TCRdb's copy, which holds only in-frame ones; the method was immunoSEQ multiplex PCR. V, J and clone size reflect that table, while D and trimming were determined from the DNA. Seen here are about 40,000 clones, approximately 78% observed once, and the top ten hold around two fifths. With 5 bases clipped from V and 4 bases from J, the junction kept 5 bases outside the gene matches. Per the germline V gene, CDR1 is LNHDA and CDR2 is SQIVND (reference sequence). This CDR3 contains 14 residues.

The specimen sequenced was peripheral blood. The chain links TRBV19 to TRBJ2-3, with TRBD2 matching over 8 bases. The source of this sequence is a human donor in a cohort sampled during active or convalescent COVID-19. The donor label of this sample is uncertain. For the CDR3, the DNA is TGTGCCAGTAGTCTATCAGCGGGAGCAGATACGCAGTATTTT. It is translated as CASSLSAGADTQYF.